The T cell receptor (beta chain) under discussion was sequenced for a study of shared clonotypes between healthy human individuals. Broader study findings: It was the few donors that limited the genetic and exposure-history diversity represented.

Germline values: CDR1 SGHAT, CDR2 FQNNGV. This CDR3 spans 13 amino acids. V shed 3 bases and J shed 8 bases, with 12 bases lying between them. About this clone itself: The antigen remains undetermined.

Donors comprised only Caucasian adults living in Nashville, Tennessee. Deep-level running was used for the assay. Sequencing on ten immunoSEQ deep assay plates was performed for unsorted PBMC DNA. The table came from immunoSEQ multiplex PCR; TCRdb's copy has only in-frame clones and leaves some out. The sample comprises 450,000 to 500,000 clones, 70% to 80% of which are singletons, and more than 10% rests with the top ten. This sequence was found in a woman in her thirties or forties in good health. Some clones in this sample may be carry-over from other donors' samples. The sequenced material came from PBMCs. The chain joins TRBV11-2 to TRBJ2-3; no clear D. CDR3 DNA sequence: TGTGCCAGCAGCTTCGGTGCGGCCGGTACGCAGTATTTT. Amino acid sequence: CASSFGAAGTQYF. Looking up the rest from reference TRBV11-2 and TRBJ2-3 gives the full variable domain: EAGVAQSPRYKIIEKRQSVAFWCNPISGHATLYWYQQILGQGPKLLIQFQNNGVVDDSQLPKDRFSAERLKGVDSTLKIQPAKLEDSAVYLCASSFGAAGTQYFGPGTRLTVL.